Included here is one TCR beta chain sequence, with context. The antigen is unknown. The data belong to a study of long-term antiretroviral therapy in people with HIV. Version v3.0 of the immunoSEQ assay ran at survey level. Produced via immunoSEQ multiplex PCR; TCRdb's table is partial and in-frame only. The sample lists 30,000 to 40,000 clones; approximately 93% were seen once. V was clipped by 0 bases and J by 0 bases, with 15 bases between them. The CDR3 extends over 19 amino acids. Germline CDR1 and CDR2: LGHNA and YSLEER. Findings and caveats of the study: ART-treated samples gained diversity yet remained below transplant donor controls.

Sequences were derived from unsorted PBMCs, sampled around 5.3 years after starting antiretroviral therapy. The rearrangement links TRBV4-3 to TRBJ1-6; the D gene is possibly TRBD1 (6 bases). This TCR came from a woman aged 50 to 60 with HIV. CDR3 in amino acids: CASSQDLQTGSSYNSPLHF. The CDR3 coding sequence is TGCGCCAGCAGCCAAGATCTTCAGACAGGAAGCTCCTATAATTCACCCCTCCACTTT.